This T cell receptor (beta chain) was found in a study of T-cell memory formation after mild COVID-19. Study background: The two donors had largely donor-specific TCR clusters.

This clonotype was seen a handful of times. The antigen remains unidentified. TCRdb re-analysed the 5' RACE reads in MiXCR, keeping a single row per CDR3 protein. The table records about 440,000 distinct CDR3 sequences, 20% of them present only once. Whole-study findings and limits: Some clones that responded turned up in pre-infection memory, which suggests that cross-reactive memory joined in. Clones that contracted clustered mainly in CM and EM if CD4+ and in EMRA if CD8+.

What was sequenced was PBMCs or a T cell subset sorted from them (not recorded which). The origin of this receptor is an adult woman who had mild COVID-19 (a few samples of this study predate the infection). Cell type and time point are not known.

The chain's CDR3 is CASSKGAGGTYEQYF. The CDR3, as DNA: TGTGCCAGCTCTAAAGGAGCGGGAGGGACCTACGAGCAGTACTTC. V and J are TRBV18 and TRBJ2-7; 10 nucleotides match TRBD2. This CDR3 has 15 amino acids. The junction had 7 bases not matched to a gene; V was cut back by 6 bases and J by 2 bases. CDR1 is KGHSH, CDR2 LQKENI, per germline.